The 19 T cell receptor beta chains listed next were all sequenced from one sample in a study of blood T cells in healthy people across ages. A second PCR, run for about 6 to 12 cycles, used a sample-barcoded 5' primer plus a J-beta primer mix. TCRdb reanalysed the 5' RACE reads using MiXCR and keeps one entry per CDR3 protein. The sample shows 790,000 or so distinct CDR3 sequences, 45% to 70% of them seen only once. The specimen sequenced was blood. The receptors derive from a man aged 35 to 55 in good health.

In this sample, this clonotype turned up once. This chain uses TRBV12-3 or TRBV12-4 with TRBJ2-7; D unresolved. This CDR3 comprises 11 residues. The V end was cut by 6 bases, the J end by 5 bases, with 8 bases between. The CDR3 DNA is TGTGCCAGCAGGAACAGAGACGAGCAGTACTTC. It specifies CASRNRDEQYF.

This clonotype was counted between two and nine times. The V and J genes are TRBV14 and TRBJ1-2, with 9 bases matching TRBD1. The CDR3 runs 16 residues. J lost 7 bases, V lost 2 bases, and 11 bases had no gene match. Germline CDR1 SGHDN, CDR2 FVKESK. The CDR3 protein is CASSQRTGQGMSGYTF. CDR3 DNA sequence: TGTGCCAGCAGCCAAAGGACGGGACAGGGTATGAGTGGCTACACCTTC.

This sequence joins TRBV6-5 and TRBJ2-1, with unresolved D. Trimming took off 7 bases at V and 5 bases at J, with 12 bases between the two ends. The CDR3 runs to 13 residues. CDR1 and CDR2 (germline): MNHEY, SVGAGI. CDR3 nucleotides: TGTGCCAGCATGGAGAGTGGCAACAATGAGCAGTTCTTC. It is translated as CASMESGNNEQFF.

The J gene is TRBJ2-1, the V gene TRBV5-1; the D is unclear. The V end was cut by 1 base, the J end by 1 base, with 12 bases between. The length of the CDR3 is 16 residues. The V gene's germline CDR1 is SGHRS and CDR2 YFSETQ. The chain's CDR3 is CASSLSGGVSYNEQFF. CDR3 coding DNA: TGCGCCAGCAGCTTGTCGGGTGGCGTGTCCTACAATGAGCAGTTCTTC.

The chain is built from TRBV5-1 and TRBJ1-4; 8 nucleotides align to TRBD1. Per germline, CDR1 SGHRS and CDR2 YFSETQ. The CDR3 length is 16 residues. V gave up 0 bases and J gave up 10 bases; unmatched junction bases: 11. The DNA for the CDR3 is TGCGCCAGCAGCTTGGACCCAGGGGGCCGCTCCGGAAAACTGTTTTTT. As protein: CASSLDPGGRSGKLFF.

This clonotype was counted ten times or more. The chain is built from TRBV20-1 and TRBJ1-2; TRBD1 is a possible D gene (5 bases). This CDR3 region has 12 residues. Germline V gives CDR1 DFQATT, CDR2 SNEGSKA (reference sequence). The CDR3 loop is CSATDAAYGYTF. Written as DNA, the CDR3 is TGCAGCGCGACAGACGCGGCTTATGGCTACACCTTC.

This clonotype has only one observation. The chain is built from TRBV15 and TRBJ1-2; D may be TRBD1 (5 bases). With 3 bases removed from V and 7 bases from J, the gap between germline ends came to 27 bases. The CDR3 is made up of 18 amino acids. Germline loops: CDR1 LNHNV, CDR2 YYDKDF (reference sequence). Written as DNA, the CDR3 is TGTGCCACCAGCAGTTCGGGGCGCCTCGGGACGGCGGTGGGTGGCTACACCTTC. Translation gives CATSSSGRLGTAVGGYTF. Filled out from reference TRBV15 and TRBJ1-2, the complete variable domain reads DAMVIQNPRYQVTQFGKPVTLSCSQTLNHNVMYWYQQKSSQAPKLLFHYYDKDFNNEADTPDNFQSRRPNTSFCFLDIRSPGLGDTAMYLCATSSSGRLGTAVGGYTFGSGTRLTVV.

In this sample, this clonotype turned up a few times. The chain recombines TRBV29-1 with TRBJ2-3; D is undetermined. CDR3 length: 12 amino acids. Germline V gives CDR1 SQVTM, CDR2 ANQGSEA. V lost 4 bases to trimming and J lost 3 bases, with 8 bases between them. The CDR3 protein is CSVGSATDTQYF. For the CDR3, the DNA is TGCAGCGTTGGATCAGCTACAGATACGCAGTATTTT.

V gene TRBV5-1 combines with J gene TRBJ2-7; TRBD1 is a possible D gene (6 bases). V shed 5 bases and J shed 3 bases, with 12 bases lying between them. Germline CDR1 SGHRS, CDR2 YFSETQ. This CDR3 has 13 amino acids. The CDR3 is CASSSRDIYEQYF. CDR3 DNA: TGCGCCAGCAGTTCCCGGGACATCTACGAGCAGTACTTC.

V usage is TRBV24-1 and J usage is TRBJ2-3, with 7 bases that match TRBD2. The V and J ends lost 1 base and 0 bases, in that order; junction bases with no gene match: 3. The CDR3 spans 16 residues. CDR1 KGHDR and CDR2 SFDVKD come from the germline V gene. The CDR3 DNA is TGTGCCACCAGTGATTTCGTGCGGGGGAGCACAGATACGCAGTATTTT. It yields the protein CATSDFVRGSTDTQYF.

CDR3 in DNA: TGTGCCAGCAGCGCCGGGACTAGCGGGAGTTACAATGAGCAGTTCTTC. This codes for CASSAGTSGSYNEQFF. The V call is TRBV7-8, the J call TRBJ2-1, with 14 bases that match TRBD2. CDR3 length: 16 residues. With 5 bases clipped from V and 4 bases from J, the junction kept 4 bases outside the gene matches. CDR1 and CDR2 from the germline V gene are SGHVS and FQNEAQ.

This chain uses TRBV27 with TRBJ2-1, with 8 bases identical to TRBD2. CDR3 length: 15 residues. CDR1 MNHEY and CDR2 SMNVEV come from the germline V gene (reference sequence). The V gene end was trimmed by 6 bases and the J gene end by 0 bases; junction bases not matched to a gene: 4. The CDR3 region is CASRGSGNSYNEQFF. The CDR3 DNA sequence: TGTGCCAGCAGGGGTAGCGGGAACTCCTACAATGAGCAGTTCTTC.

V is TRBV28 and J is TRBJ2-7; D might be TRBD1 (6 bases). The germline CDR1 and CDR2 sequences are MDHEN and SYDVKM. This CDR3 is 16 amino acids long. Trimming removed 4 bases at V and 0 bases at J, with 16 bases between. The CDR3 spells CASSSPQQGLSYEQYF. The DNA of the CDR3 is TGTGCCAGCAGTTCTCCACAACAGGGTCTCTCCTACGAGCAGTACTTC.

The CDR3 protein is CASSLGSSSYGYTF. Here the CDR3 DNA reads TGTGCCAGCAGCTTGGGGTCCAGCAGCTATGGCTACACCTTC. The genes are TRBV5-4 and TRBJ1-2; D gene unclear. This CDR3 has 14 residues. The germline V and J ends were trimmed by 0 bases and 4 bases, with 10 bases remaining between them. CDR1 and CDR2 from the germline V gene are SGHNT and YYREEE (reference sequence).

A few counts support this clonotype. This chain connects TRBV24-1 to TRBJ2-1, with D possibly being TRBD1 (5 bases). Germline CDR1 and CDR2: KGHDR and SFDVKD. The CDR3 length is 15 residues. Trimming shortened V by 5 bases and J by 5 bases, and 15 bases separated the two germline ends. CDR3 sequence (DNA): TGTGCCACCAGTGCTCCGTTACAGGACAACAATGAGCAGTTCTTC. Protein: CATSAPLQDNNEQFF.

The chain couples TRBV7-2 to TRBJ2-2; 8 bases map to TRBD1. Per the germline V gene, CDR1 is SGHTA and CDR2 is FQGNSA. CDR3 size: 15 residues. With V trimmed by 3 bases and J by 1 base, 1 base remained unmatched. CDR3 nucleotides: TGTGCCAGCAGCTTGGGACAGGTGAACACCGGGGAGCTGTTTTTT. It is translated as CASSLGQVNTGELFF.

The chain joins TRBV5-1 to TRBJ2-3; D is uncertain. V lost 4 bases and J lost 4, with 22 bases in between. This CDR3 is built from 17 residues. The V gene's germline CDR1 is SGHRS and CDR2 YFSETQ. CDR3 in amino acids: CASSPTVGRRYADTQYF. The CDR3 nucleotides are TGCGCCAGCAGCCCCACCGTAGGTAGGCGTTACGCAGATACGCAGTATTTT.

The DNA of the CDR3 is TGCGCCAGCAGCCGGGACGGTATTCCCCGGGAGACCCAGTACTTC. This codes for CASSRDGIPRETQYF. The chain couples TRBV5-1 to TRBJ2-7, with D possibly called TRBD1 or TRBD2 (5 bases each). The better agreement between TRBJ2-5 and the DNA end casts doubt on the J call. The germline CDR1 and CDR2 sequences are SGHRS and YFSETQ. The CDR3 runs to 15 residues.

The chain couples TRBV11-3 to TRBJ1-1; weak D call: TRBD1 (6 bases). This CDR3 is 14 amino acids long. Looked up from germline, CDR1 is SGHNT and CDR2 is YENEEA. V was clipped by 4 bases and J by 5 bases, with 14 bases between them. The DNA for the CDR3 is TGTGCCAGCAGCTCTATAAGAGGGGGTACTGAAGCTTTCTTT. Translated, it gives CASSSIRGGTEAFF.